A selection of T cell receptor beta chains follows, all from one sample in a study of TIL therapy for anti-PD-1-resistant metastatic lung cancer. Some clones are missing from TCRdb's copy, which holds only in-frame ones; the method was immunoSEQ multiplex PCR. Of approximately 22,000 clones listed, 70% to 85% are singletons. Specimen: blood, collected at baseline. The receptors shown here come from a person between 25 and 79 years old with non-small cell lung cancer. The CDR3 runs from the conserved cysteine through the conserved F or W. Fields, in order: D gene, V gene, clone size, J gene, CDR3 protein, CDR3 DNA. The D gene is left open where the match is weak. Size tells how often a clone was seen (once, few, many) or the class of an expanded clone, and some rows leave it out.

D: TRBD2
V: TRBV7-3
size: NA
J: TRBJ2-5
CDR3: CASSPAGQETQYF
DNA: TGTGCCAGCAGCCCAGCGGGGCAAGAGACCCAGTACTTC

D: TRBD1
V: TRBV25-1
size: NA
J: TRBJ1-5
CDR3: CASSRQGDQPQHF
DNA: TGTGCCAGCAGTAGACAGGGAGATCAGCCCCAGCATTTT

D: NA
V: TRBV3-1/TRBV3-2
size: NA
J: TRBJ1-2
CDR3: CASTPDGANYGYTF
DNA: TGTGCCAGCACCCCTGACGGGGCGAACTATGGCTACACCTTC

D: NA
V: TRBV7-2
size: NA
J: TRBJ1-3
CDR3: CASSSGPYSGNTIYF
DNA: TGTGCCAGCAGCTCCGGGCCATACTCTGGAAACACCATATATTTT

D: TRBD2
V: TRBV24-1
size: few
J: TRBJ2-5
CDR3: CATSIAGAEETQYF
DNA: TGTGCCACCAGTATAGCGGGGGCCGAGGAGACCCAGTACTTC

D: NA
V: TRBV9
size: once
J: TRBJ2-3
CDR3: CASSVEGSDTQYF
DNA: TGTGCCAGCAGCGTAGAGGGGTCAGATACGCAGTATTTT

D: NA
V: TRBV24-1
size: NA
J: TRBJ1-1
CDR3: CATSVARDDTGAFF
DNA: TGTGCCACCAGTGTGGCCAGAGACGACACGGGGGCTTTCTTT

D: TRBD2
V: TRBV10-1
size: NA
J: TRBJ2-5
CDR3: CASSEGLAGNEETQYF
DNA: TGCGCCAGCAGTGAGGGCCTAGCGGGGAACGAAGAGACCCAGTACTTC

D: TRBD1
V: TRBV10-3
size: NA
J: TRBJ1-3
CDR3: CAISLSRGRSGNTIYF
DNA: TGTGCCATCAGTCTTTCCAGGGGGAGGTCTGGAAACACCATATATTTT

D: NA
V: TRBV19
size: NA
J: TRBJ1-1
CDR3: CASNPSRGTEAFF
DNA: TGTGCCAGTAACCCTTCGAGGGGAACTGAAGCTTTCTTT

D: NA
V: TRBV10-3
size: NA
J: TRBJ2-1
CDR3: CAISESGPGLGNEQFF
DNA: TGTGCCATCAGTGAGTCAGGGCCAGGGTTAGGAAATGAGCAGTTCTTC

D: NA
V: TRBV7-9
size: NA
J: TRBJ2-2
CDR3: CASGLPQGSPGELFF
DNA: TGTGCCAGCGGACTACCCCAGGGGAGCCCCGGGGAGCTGTTTTTT

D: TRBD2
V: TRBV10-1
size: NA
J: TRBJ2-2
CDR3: CASSAGGAAGELFF
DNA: TGCGCCAGCAGTGCGGGAGGTGCGGCCGGGGAGCTGTTTTTT

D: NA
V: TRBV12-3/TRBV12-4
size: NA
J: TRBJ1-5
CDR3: CASSLGAGQPQHF
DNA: TGTGCCAGCAGTTTGGGGGCAGGGCAGCCCCAGCATTTT